This is a list of T cell receptor beta chains from one sample in a study of cytomegalovirus exposure and HLA in healthy donors. Sequencing was performed with immunoSEQ multiplex PCR; in TCRdb, only in-frame clones are kept and a portion is missing. This table has tens of thousands of clones, around 96% appearing once. Material: PBMCs. The receptors stem from a man between 18 and 35 years old in good health and CMV-seronegative. Both conserved end residues are trimmed from each CDR3. Fields, in order: J gene, V gene, CDR3 protein.

TRBJ1-5	TRBV27	ASSPAGYSNQPQH
TRBJ2-2	TRBV7-6	ASSLSQGTNTGELF
TRBJ2-5	TRBV19	ASGRGQQETQY
TRBJ1-5	TRBV28	ASRGGQRHQPQH
TRBJ1-1	TRBV10-3	ATRSRGRDTEAF
TRBJ2-3	TRBV6-5	ASSVGGSSDTQY
TRBJ2-7	TRBV7-2	ASSLGGDPPIGQY
TRBJ2-2	TRBV9	ASSVAAGAGTGELF
TRBJ2-3	TRBV9	ASSVESQGATDTQY
TRBJ1-2	TRBV29-1	SVEVGTGGYGYT
TRBJ2-5	TRBV7-2	ASSPERQETQY
TRBJ2-1	TRBV5-1	ASSLRLAGAPANEQF
TRBJ1-5	TRBV6-5	ASSLRHINQPQH
TRBJ2-5	TRBV4-1	ASSHSRGGGPRRTQY
TRBJ1-1	TRBV14	ASSQDTGGTEAF
TRBJ1-3	TRBV2	ASTEGAAGNTIY
TRBJ1-1	TRBV5-1	ASSLEFPSVNTEAF
TRBJ1-3	TRBV19	ASREGLLRNTIY
TRBJ2-1	TRBV19	ASSIPGNNEQF
TRBJ2-7	TRBV11-2	ASSTRTGGNEQY
TRBJ1-2	TRBV28	ASSFWREVKYGYT
TRBJ2-2	TRBV12-1	AGQSPGELF
TRBJ1-1	TRBV7-3	ASSSFGINTEAF
TRBJ1-1	TRBV6-1	ASSELWGVRGTEAF
TRBJ1-3	TRBV2	ASSMNREVSGNTIY
TRBJ2-2	TRBV9	ASTPQGTNTGELF
TRBJ1-4	TRBV4-1	ASSQGDRGNEKLF
TRBJ2-7	TRBV27	ASSFESDRGTYEQY
TRBJ1-5	TRBV2	ASGEQGAVQPQH
TRBJ1-1	TRBV5-1	ASSLGSDTEAF
TRBJ2-2	TRBV11-3	ASSHGTGGSTGELF
TRBJ1-1	TRBV28	ASSLRVTVPIEAF
TRBJ1-3	TRBV11-2	ASRSLRTREGNTIY
TRBJ2-1	TRBV19	ASSGQGGTLAGGNEQF
TRBJ1-2	TRBV19	ASSLRDRGSKAVGYT
TRBJ2-7	TRBV30	AWRPTGAYSYEQY
TRBJ2-3	TRBV7-2	ASSRSGGRTDTQY
TRBJ2-2	TRBV21-1	ASSIHRQLF
TRBJ2-3	TRBV13	ASSLVGTSGIYTQY
TRBJ1-5	TRBV6-1	ASSRQVSNQPQH
TRBJ2-2	TRBV29-1	SVGTGATGELF
TRBJ2-1	TRBV7-6	ASSRVYNEQF
TRBJ2-1	TRBV4-1	ASSQPTDSRYNEQF
TRBJ2-3	TRBV5-4	ASSFGTDTQY